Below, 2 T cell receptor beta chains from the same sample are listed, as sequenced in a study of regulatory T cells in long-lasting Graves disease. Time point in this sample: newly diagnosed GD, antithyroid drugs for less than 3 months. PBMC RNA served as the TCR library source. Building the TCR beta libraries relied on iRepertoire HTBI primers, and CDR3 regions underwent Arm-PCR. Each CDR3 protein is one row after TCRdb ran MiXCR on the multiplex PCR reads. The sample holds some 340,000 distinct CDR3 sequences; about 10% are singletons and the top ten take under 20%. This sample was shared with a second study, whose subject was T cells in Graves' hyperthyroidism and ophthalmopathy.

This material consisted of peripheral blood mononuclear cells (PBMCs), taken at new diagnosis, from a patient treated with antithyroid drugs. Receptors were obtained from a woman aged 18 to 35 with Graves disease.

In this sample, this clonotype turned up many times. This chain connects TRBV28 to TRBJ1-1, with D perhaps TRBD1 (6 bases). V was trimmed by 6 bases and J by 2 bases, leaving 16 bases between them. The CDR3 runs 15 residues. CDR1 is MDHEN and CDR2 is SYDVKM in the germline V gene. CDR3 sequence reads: CASRGGAQGNTEAFF. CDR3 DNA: TGTGCCAGCAGGGGGGGCGCACAGGGAAACACTGAAGCTTTCTTT.

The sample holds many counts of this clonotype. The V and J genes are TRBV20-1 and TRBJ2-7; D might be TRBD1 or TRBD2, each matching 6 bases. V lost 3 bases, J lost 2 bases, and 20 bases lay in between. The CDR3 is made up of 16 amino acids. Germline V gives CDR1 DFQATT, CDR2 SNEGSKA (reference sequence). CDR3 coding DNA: TGCAGTGCTAGGCGGAAGGGGGACTCCCTCCCCTACGAGCAGTACTTC. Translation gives CSARRKGDSLPYEQYF.